This T cell receptor (beta chain) stems from a study of identical twins. This clonotype was observed a few times. TCRdb redid the calling of the 5' RACE reads with MiXCR, one entry per CDR3 protein. Of about 520,000 distinct CDR3 sequences detected, about 20% appear once; the ten largest clones hold around 1%. These data were likewise used in another study, on T cells expressing NK-cell markers. Per that paper: These clonotypes, the leaders elsewhere, also led the CD3+CD56-NKG2C+ fraction in four donors.

The receptor's source is a woman aged 18-29 years in good health. Sequenced sample: CD4+ T cells sorted from blood.

CDR3: CASSQVVGTIKNTGELFF. The CDR3, as DNA: TGTGCCAGCAGCCAAGTGGTCGGGACAATTAAGAACACCGGGGAGCTGTTTTTT. The chain combines TRBV14 with TRBJ2-2, with D tentatively TRBD1 (6 bases). The CDR3 runs to 18 residues. V lost 1 base, J lost 1 base, and 16 bases lay in between. CDR1 SGHDN and CDR2 FVKESK come from the germline V gene.